The 13 T cell receptor beta chains presented below share a single source sample, sequenced in a study of cytomegalovirus exposure and HLA in healthy donors. Profiled with immunoSEQ multiplex PCR; TCRdb holds only in-frame clones, not every one. The repertoire holds about 60,000 clones, with approximately 93% as singletons. Material for sequencing was PBMCs. The receptor source for this set is a woman aged 18 to 35 in good health and CMV-seronegative.

V and J are TRBV7-9 and TRBJ1-2; 8 positions match TRBD1. Germline V gives CDR1 SEHNR, CDR2 FQNEAQ (reference sequence). The CDR3 totals 15 residues. Trimming removed 4 bases from V and 4 bases from J; junction bases left unmatched: 8. The CDR3 protein is CASSYNGQGGYGYTF. The CDR3 DNA sequence: TGTGCCAGCAGCTACAACGGACAGGGAGGCTATGGCTACACCTTC.

This sequence joins TRBV5-8 and TRBJ2-2; D is unclear. Germline V gives CDR1 SGHTS, CDR2 YDEGEE. With 5 bases removed from V and 0 bases from J, the gap between germline ends came to 8 bases. This CDR3 spans 14 amino acids. The CDR3 spells CASSYTTNTGELFF. CDR3 nucleotide sequence: TGTGCCAGCAGTTACACAACGAACACCGGGGAGCTGTTTTTT.

V usage is TRBV4-2 and J usage is TRBJ2-7, with 10 positions matching TRBD2. Germline CDR1 and CDR2: LGHNA and YNFKEQ. J lost 1 base, V lost 2 bases, and 8 bases had no gene match. CDR3 size: 17 residues. CDR3: CASSQPASGGSSYEQYF. CDR3 in DNA: TGTGCCAGCAGCCAACCGGCTAGCGGGGGATCGTCCTACGAGCAGTACTTC.

This chain uses TRBV10-3 with TRBJ2-5; D gene ambiguous. This CDR3 is built from 13 residues. From germline, CDR1 is ENHRY and CDR2 SYGVKD. V gave up 7 bases and J gave up 4 bases, with 13 bases separating them. CDR3 sequence: CAIKSPGGETQYF. CDR3 DNA: TGTGCCATCAAGAGTCCCGGCGGAGAGACCCAGTACTTC.

This chain joins TRBV5-1 and TRBJ2-5; 9 nucleotides align to TRBD1. V gave up 1 base and J gave up 5 bases; unmatched junction bases: 6. This CDR3 spans 15 amino acids. CDR1 and CDR2 from the germline V gene are SGHRS and YFSETQ. The CDR3, as DNA: TGCGCCAGCAGCTTGTTCGGGACAGGGAGGGAGACCCAGTACTTC. Protein product: CASSLFGTGRETQYF.

This chain joins TRBV7-2 and TRBJ1-2; TRBD1 agrees at 8 bases. The CDR3 runs to 14 residues. Germline V gene sequence: CDR1 SGHTA, CDR2 FQGNSA. Trimming took 7 bases from V and 4 from J; bases not matched to a gene: 8. Here the CDR3 reads CASTQGGVGYGYTF. In DNA form, the CDR3 reads TGTGCCAGCACACAGGGGGGGGTCGGCTATGGCTACACCTTC.

The rearrangement uses TRBV7-9 and TRBJ2-1, with D possibly matching TRBD1 (6 bases). Per the germline V gene, CDR1 is SEHNR and CDR2 is FQNEAQ (reference sequence). Deletions cut 1 base from V and 0 bases from J, with 13 bases between. The CDR3 is made up of 17 amino acids. CDR3 residues: CASSLGGGQSSYNEQFF. CDR3 nucleotide sequence: TGTGCCAGCAGCTTAGGGGGTGGACAGAGCTCCTACAATGAGCAGTTCTTC.

The chain has TRBV10-2 and TRBJ2-1; 12 bases are a match to TRBD2. The CDR3 is 16 residues long. CDR1 is WSHSY, CDR2 SAAADI, per germline. J gave up 0 bases and V 9 bases, and 6 bases lay outside the gene matches. The CDR3 loop reads CARDLAGGPSYNEQFF. For the CDR3, the DNA is TGCGCCAGGGATCTAGCGGGAGGGCCCTCCTACAATGAGCAGTTCTTC.

The rearrangement uses TRBV6-1 and TRBJ2-7; possible D gene TRBD1, 5 bases. The CDR3 covers 17 residues. Germline CDR1 reads MNHNS; CDR2 reads SASEGT. The V gene lost 2 bases and the J gene lost 2 bases, with 19 bases spanning the gap. The CDR3 nucleotides are TGTGCCAGCAGTGAAATCCCCACACAGGACCTTACCTACGAGCAGTACTTC. This sequence encodes CASSEIPTQDLTYEQYF.

This chain connects TRBV5-4 to TRBJ1-2; 9 bases are a match to TRBD1. This CDR3 is built from 16 residues. J lost 2 bases, V lost 2 bases, and 7 bases had no gene match. The germline gives CDR1 SGHNT, CDR2 YYREEE (reference sequence). CDR3 amino acids: CASSFNLGQGNYGYTF. CDR3 bases: TGTGCCAGCAGCTTTAATCTGGGACAGGGAAACTATGGCTACACCTTC.

The CDR3 sequence is CASTLRAGKGNTIYF. The DNA for the CDR3 is TGTGCCAGCACCCTCAGGGCAGGGAAAGGAAACACCATATATTTT. The V gene is TRBV2, the J gene TRBJ1-3, with D perhaps matching TRBD1 (5 bases). Per the germline V gene, CDR1 is SNHLY and CDR2 is FYNNEI. Trimming cost V 7 bases and J 4 bases, with 17 bases left between them. The CDR3 consists of 15 residues.

The rearrangement links TRBV20-1 to TRBJ1-2; no firm D call. V was cut by 6 bases and J by 6 bases, with 5 bases left in between. The CDR3 length is 9 residues. The germline V gene has CDR1 DFQATT and CDR2 SNEGSKA (reference sequence). Here the CDR3 reads CSAQNGYTF. The CDR3 nucleotides are TGCAGTGCACAAAATGGCTACACCTTC.

The chain couples TRBV6-1 to TRBJ2-3; 11 bases agree with TRBD2. Germline loops: CDR1 MNHNS, CDR2 SASEGT. With 6 bases clipped from V and 4 bases from J, the junction kept 6 bases outside the gene matches. CDR3 length: 15 residues. For the CDR3, the DNA is TGTGCCAGCAGATTTAGCGGGGGGGCCCCAGATACGCAGTATTTT. It codes for CASRFSGGAPDTQYF.